One sample yielded the 18 T cell receptor beta chains listed below, sequenced in a study of blood T cell repertoires in COVID-19. Assay: immunoSEQ multiplex PCR; the TCRdb copy retains only in-frame clones and omits some. The data show more than 85,000 clones, with roughly nine tenths seen just once and 0.85% to 1% held by the top ten. Material: peripheral blood. The receptors come from a man between 60 and 75 years old with acute or convalescent COVID-19.

The chain is built from TRBV28 and TRBJ1-4, with unresolved D. The CDR3 totals 15 residues. Germline V gene data show CDR1 as MDHEN and CDR2 as SYDVKM. V lost 1 base to trimming and J lost 6 bases, with 12 bases between them. CDR3 coding DNA: TGTGCCAGCAGTTTATCGGGGTTCTCGGATGAAAAACTGTTTTTT. Its translation: CASSLSGFSDEKLFF. The full variable domain, with the rest looked up from reference TRBV28 and TRBJ1-4, is DVKVTQSSRYLVKRTGEKVFLECVQDMDHENMFWYRQDPGLGLRLIYFSYDVKMKEKGDIPEGYSVSREKKERFSLILESASTNQTSMYLCASSLSGFSDEKLFFGSGTQLSVL.

This chain links TRBV2 with TRBJ1-5; TRBD1 aligns across 7 bases. The CDR3 has 15 amino acids. Germline values: CDR1 SNHLY, CDR2 FYNNEI. Unmatched junction bases numbered 8, after V lost 5 bases and J lost 4 bases. CDR3 amino acids: CASSPGQSFNQPQHF. The CDR3 DNA is TGTGCCAGCAGTCCGGGACAGTCTTTTAATCAGCCCCAGCATTTT. Variable domain in full (rest from reference TRBV2 and TRBJ1-5): EPEVTQTPSHQVTQMGQEVILRCVPISNHLYFYWYRQILGQKVEFLVSFYNNEISEKSEIFDDQFSVERPDGSNFTLKIRSTKLEDSAMYFCASSPGQSFNQPQHFGDGTRLSIL.

V gene TRBV6-4 combines with J gene TRBJ2-3; TRBD2 aligns across 9 bases. CDR3 length: 15 residues. Per germline, CDR1 MRHNA and CDR2 SNTAGT. V trimming: 3 bases; J trimming: 3 bases; junction bases outside the gene matches: 4. The CDR3 reads CASSESTSGTDTQYF. The CDR3 region has the DNA TGTGCCAGCAGTGAATCGACTAGCGGAACAGATACGCAGTATTTT.

Written as DNA, the CDR3 is TGCAGCGTTGCGATATCAGGGCCGAACACTGAAGCTTTCTTT. Encoded protein: CSVAISGPNTEAFF. This chain connects TRBV29-1 to TRBJ1-1, with D perhaps TRBD1 (5 bases). Germline CDR1 SQVTM, CDR2 ANQGSEA. With 4 bases removed from V and 1 base from J, the gap between germline ends came to 13 bases. The CDR3 is made up of 14 amino acids.

The rearrangement links TRBV7-2 to TRBJ2-1, with TRBD2 matching over 11 bases. V was clipped by 5 bases and J by 4 bases; unmatched bases: 7. Germline CDR1 and CDR2: SGHTA and FQGNSA. This CDR3 has 16 amino acids. CDR3 in DNA: TGTGCCAGCAGCCCTTCCGGGACTAGCGGATACAATGAGCAGTTCTTC. Translated, it gives CASSPSGTSGYNEQFF.

The rearrangement links TRBV5-8 to TRBJ2-7; D is possibly TRBD2 (7 bases). The length of the CDR3 is 16 residues. V dropped 0 bases and J dropped 5 bases, with 18 bases sitting between them. The germline V gene encodes CDR1 SGHTS and CDR2 YDEGEE. The CDR3 nucleotides read TGTGCCAGCAGCTTGGCAGGCGGGGGCGAGGGCGACGAGCAGTACGTC. Protein: CASSLAGGGEGDEQYV.

The V call is TRBV28, the J call TRBJ1-5, with 7 bases fitting TRBD1. Germline V lookup: CDR1 MDHEN, CDR2 SYDVKM. The CDR3 contains 16 residues. Trimming cost V 5 bases and J 3 bases; bases outside gene matches: 10. The CDR3 DNA is TGTGCCAGCAGTCCATACAGGGGAGCAAACAATCAGCCCCAGCATTTT. As protein: CASSPYRGANNQPQHF. The full variable domain, with the rest looked up from reference TRBV28 and TRBJ1-5, is DVKVTQSSRYLVKRTGEKVFLECVQDMDHENMFWYRQDPGLGLRLIYFSYDVKMKEKGDIPEGYSVSREKKERFSLILESASTNQTSMYLCASSPYRGANNQPQHFGDGTRLSIL.

J is TRBJ1-1 and V is TRBV28; perhaps TRBD1 as D (5 bases). This CDR3 is 12 amino acids long. Deletions cut 3 bases from V and 7 bases from J, with 9 bases between. The germline V gene has CDR1 MDHEN and CDR2 SYDVKM. CDR3 amino acids: CASSFPGGEAFF. The CDR3 nucleotides read TGTGCCAGCAGTTTTCCCGGGGGTGAAGCTTTCTTT.

The chain uses TRBV30 and TRBJ1-6; D remains unclear. This CDR3 is built from 14 residues. Germline CDR1 reads GTSNPN; CDR2 reads SVGIG (reference sequence). Trimming cost V 7 bases and J 4 bases, with 14 bases left between them. The CDR3 protein is CASDSAGYNSPLHF. CDR3 nucleotides: TGTGCCTCGGACTCAGCGGGTTATAATTCACCCCTCCACTTT.

This clone was seen a single time. Here the CDR3 reads CATSEGTDTGELFF. In DNA, the CDR3 is TGTGCCACCAGTGAAGGGACAGACACCGGGGAGCTGTTTTTT. The rearrangement uses TRBV24-1 and TRBJ2-2; 7 bases agree with TRBD1. The germline V gene has CDR1 KGHDR and CDR2 SFDVKD. The V and J ends lost 4 bases and 3 bases, in that order; junction bases with no gene match: 1. This CDR3 has 14 amino acids.

The chain joins TRBV13 to TRBJ2-2; D gene unclear. V was trimmed by 7 bases and J by 0 bases, leaving 15 bases between them. Germline lookup yields CDR1 PRHDT and CDR2 FYEKMQ (reference sequence). The CDR3 has 16 amino acids. This CDR3 reads CASKGPGTSNTGELFF. Here the CDR3 DNA reads TGTGCCAGCAAAGGTCCGGGTACTTCGAACACCGGGGAGCTGTTTTTT.

The V call is TRBV28, the J call TRBJ1-2; D remains unclear. Trimming shortened V by 5 bases and J by 8 bases, and 18 bases separated the two germline ends. CDR1 and CDR2 (germline): MDHEN, SYDVKM. This CDR3 comprises 14 residues. In DNA, the CDR3 is TGTGCCAGCAGTCCAGCGGACGGCCTTGGGGGCTACACCTTC. Its translation is CASSPADGLGGYTF.

This clone was recorded a few times. The V call is TRBV11-3, the J call TRBJ1-5; possible D gene TRBD1, 5 bases. Trimming took 5 bases from V and 0 from J, leaving 11 bases between them. CDR3 size: 15 residues. Germline CDR1 reads SGHNT; CDR2 reads YENEEA. The CDR3 is CASSRDRPSNQPQHF. Written as DNA, the CDR3 is TGTGCCAGCAGCCGTGACAGACCTAGCAATCAGCCCCAGCATTTT.

The table lists this clone with a count of one. The rearrangement uses TRBV5-8 and TRBJ1-2; 7 nucleotides match TRBD1. The CDR3 is 15 amino acids. Germline loops: CDR1 SGHTS, CDR2 YDEGEE. V lost 3 bases to trimming and J lost 9 bases; unmatched junction nucleotides: 14. CDR3 nucleotides: TGTGCCAGCAGCTCGTCGACAGGGTCCGGTTACAGCTACACCTTC. Translating it yields CASSSSTGSGYSYTF.

The V call is TRBV27, the J call TRBJ1-4, with no clear D. Germline V gene lookup returns CDR1 MNHEY and CDR2 SMNVEV (reference sequence). This CDR3 spans 17 amino acids. V lost 4 bases to trimming and J lost 3 bases, with 18 bases between them. CDR3 residues: CASSSQRVGRANEKLFF. CDR3 nucleotides: TGTGCCAGCAGTTCCCAGAGGGTCGGACGGGCTAATGAAAAACTGTTTTTT.

This rearrangement joins TRBV19 to TRBJ2-1, with 12 bases aligning to TRBD2. The CDR3 runs 18 residues. Germline lookup yields CDR1 LNHDA and CDR2 SQIVND (reference sequence). Trimming took 5 bases from V and 3 from J; bases not matched to a gene: 11. The CDR3 loop is CASSLLAGGSTRYNEQFF. The CDR3 bases are TGTGCCAGTAGTCTCCTAGCGGGAGGGAGTACACGCTACAATGAGCAGTTCTTC. The full variable domain, in which reference TRBV19 and TRBJ2-1 provide the parts outside the CDR3, is DGGITQSPKYLFRKEGQNVTLSCEQNLNHDAMYWYRQDPGQGLRLIYYSQIVNDFQKGDIAEGYSVSREKKESFPLTVTSAQKNPTAFYLCASSLLAGGSTRYNEQFFGPGTRLTVL.

The V and J genes are TRBV5-1 and TRBJ1-2, with D tentatively TRBD1 (5 bases). The CDR3 extends over 12 amino acids. The germline gives CDR1 SGHRS, CDR2 YFSETQ. V lost 2 bases and J lost 7, with 9 bases in between. The CDR3 spells CASSLDRSGYTF. CDR3 sequence (DNA): TGCGCCAGCAGCTTAGACAGATCTGGCTACACCTTC.

In its sample, this clone was seen a few times. The chain uses TRBV2 and TRBJ2-7, with TRBD1 as a possible D gene (7 bases). Germline-derived CDR1 and CDR2 are SNHLY and FYNNEI. V lost 5 bases to trimming and J lost 9 bases, with 20 bases between them. CDR3 size: 14 residues. CDR3 DNA: TGTGCCAGCAGTATAAGGGACAGCTCTAGCGTGCAGTACTTC. Its translation is CASSIRDSSSVQYF.